Listed here is a single T cell receptor beta chain. Antigen: not known. The sample comes from a study of T cells in localized non-small cell lung cancer. Points from the study as a whole: Heterogeneity is still possible, as just one tumor region was sequenced. Median detection of top 100 tumor clones in adjacent lung was roughly 61 clones. Among the tissues sampled, uninvolved adjacent lung had the highest T cell clonality, above tumor.

Germline-derived CDR1 and CDR2 are LNHNV and YYDKDF (reference sequence). Trimming stripped 0 bases from V and 6 bases from J, with 9 bases between. The CDR3 is 14 amino acids. Profiled with immunoSEQ multiplex PCR; TCRdb holds only in-frame clones, not every one. Here the sample spans roughly 1,700 clones, approximately 30% being singletons. Samples of adjacent lung (free of atypia) were collected at least 2 cm from the tumor margin. This chain joins TRBV15 and TRBJ1-5; D is unclear. The sequence came from a woman aged 35-75 years with stage III lung adenocarcinoma. The specimen comprised normal lung tissue next to the tumor, sampled before any cancer treatment. This chain's CDR3 is CATSRDRGIQPQHF. CDR3 bases: TGTGCCACCAGCAGAGATAGAGGGATTCAGCCCCAGCATTTT.